What follows are 27 T cell receptor beta chains derived from one specimen sequenced in a study of T cells after yellow fever vaccination. A single record per CDR3 protein comes from TCRdb applying MiXCR to the 5' RACE reads. The data hold around 250,000 distinct CDR3 sequences, with 6% to 7.5% observed a single time. The starting material was CD4+ T cells sorted from PBMCs, obtained 15 days after the yellow fever booster vaccination. The receptors were sampled from a man younger than 40 who received the YFV17D yellow fever vaccine.

The V and J genes are TRBV7-2 and TRBJ2-7; TRBD2 matches at 9 bases. V gave up 4 bases and J gave up 0 bases; unmatched junction bases: 1. This CDR3 comprises 14 residues. CDR1 is SGHTA, CDR2 FQGNSA, per germline. The CDR3 reads CASSYSGGSYEQYF. As DNA, the CDR3 is TGTGCCAGCAGCTATAGCGGGGGCTCCTACGAGCAGTACTTC.

This chain joins TRBV30 and TRBJ1-5; maybe TRBD1 (6 bases). The V end was cut by 3 bases, the J end by 4 bases, with 16 bases between. The CDR3 length is 15 residues. CDR1 and CDR2 (germline): GTSNPN, SVGIG (reference sequence). CDR3 sequence reads: CAWSMKGGANQPQHF. CDR3 DNA sequence: TGTGCCTGGAGCATGAAGGGGGGAGCAAATCAGCCCCAGCATTTT.

The chain combines TRBV4-2 with TRBJ2-7; 7 bases are shared with TRBD2. The V gene end was trimmed by 1 base and the J gene end by 2 bases; junction bases not matched to a gene: 11. This CDR3 is built from 17 residues. Germline V lookup: CDR1 LGHNA, CDR2 YNFKEQ. CDR3 in amino acids: CASSQASTSRGTYEQYF. The CDR3 DNA reads as TGTGCCAGCAGCCAAGCTTCGACTAGCCGAGGAACCTACGAGCAGTACTTC.

This clonotype has more than one count but fewer than ten. The chain recombines TRBV20-1 with TRBJ2-1; 12 bases are shared with TRBD2. The CDR3 length is 16 residues. Germline CDR1 reads DFQATT; CDR2 reads SNEGSKA (reference sequence). The V gene end was trimmed by 5 bases and the J gene end by 6 bases; junction bases not matched to a gene: 11. The CDR3 reads CSAPRLAGAGVNEQFF. CDR3 bases: TGCAGTGCTCCGAGACTAGCGGGAGCAGGGGTCAATGAGCAGTTCTTC.

The chain joins TRBV5-1 to TRBJ2-3, with a weak D call TRBD2 (6 bases). V gave up 4 bases and J gave up 1 base, with 13 bases separating them. CDR3 size: 15 residues. Germline V gene data show CDR1 as SGHRS and CDR2 as YFSETQ. The CDR3 DNA follows: TGCGCCAGCAGCCCCATAGCTAGCGGCACAGATACGCAGTATTTT. Its translation: CASSPIASGTDTQYF.

The rearrangement joins TRBV18 to TRBJ2-1, with 9 bases that match TRBD2. The CDR3 runs to 16 residues. Germline V gene data show CDR1 as KGHSH and CDR2 as LQKENI. V dropped 0 bases and J dropped 9; count of bases not matched to a gene: 9. The DNA for the CDR3 is TGTGCCAGCTCACCACCCGTTAGCGGGAGAACTGTTGAGCAGTTCTTC. The encoded protein is CASSPPVSGRTVEQFF. Looking up the rest from reference TRBV18 and TRBJ2-1 gives the full variable domain: NAGVMQNPRHLVRRRGQEARLRCSPMKGHSHVYWYRQLPEEGLKFMVYLQKENIIDESGMPKERFSAEFPKEGPSILRIQQVVRGDSAAYFCASSPPVSGRTVEQFFGPGTRLTVL.

The chain employs TRBV29-1 and TRBJ2-7; perhaps D is TRBD1 or TRBD2 (5 bases each). Trimming took 6 bases from V and 2 from J, leaving 29 bases between them. Looked up from germline, CDR1 is SQVTM and CDR2 is ANQGSEA. The CDR3 sequence is 18 residues long. As DNA, the CDR3 is TGCAGCGTCGGCCGGGGCTCAGGAAAAAAAGGGGCCCCCTACGAGCAGTACTTC. It codes for CSVGRGSGKKGAPYEQYF.

This clonotype was detected many times. The gene calls are TRBV28 and TRBJ1-4; D ambiguous. Trimming removed 5 bases at V and 0 bases at J, with 4 bases between. Germline loops: CDR1 MDHEN, CDR2 SYDVKM. CDR3 length: 13 residues. The CDR3 reads CASSIATNEKLFF. In DNA form, the CDR3 reads TGTGCCAGCAGTATTGCAACTAATGAAAAACTGTTTTTT.

The sample holds many counts of this clonotype. The CDR3 here is CASSLQGMSYNEQFF. CDR3 sequence (DNA): TGTGCCAGCAGCTTACAGGGAATGTCCTACAATGAGCAGTTCTTC. The chain employs TRBV7-9 and TRBJ2-1, with D tentatively TRBD1 (5 bases). The CDR3 sequence is 15 residues long. In germline, CDR1 is SEHNR, CDR2 FQNEAQ (reference sequence). V lost 2 bases, J lost 1 base, and 9 bases lay in between. The full variable domain, with the rest looked up from reference TRBV7-9 and TRBJ2-1, is DTGVSQNPRHKITKRGQNVTFRCDPISEHNRLYWYRQTLGQGPEFLTYFQNEAQLEKSRLLSDRFSAERPKGSFSTLEIQRTEQGDSAMYLCASSLQGMSYNEQFFGPGTRLTVL.

Points on this clonotype: With a much larger clone just one base away, this may be a read error. The chain links TRBV18 to TRBJ2-4; D unclear. Trimming pared 5 bases from V and 1 base from J, leaving 9 bases between. This CDR3 is 14 amino acids long. CDR1 is KGHSH, CDR2 LQKENI, per germline. The CDR3 DNA sequence: TGTGCCAGCTCAGCCGTGGAGGCCAAAAACATTCAGTACTTC. Its protein product is CASSAVEAKNIQYF. The full variable domain, completed using reference TRBV18 and TRBJ2-4, is NAGVMQNPRHLVRRRGQEARLRCSPMKGHSHVYWYRQLPEEGLKFMVYLQKENIIDESGMPKERFSAEFPKEGPSILRIQQVVRGDSAAYFCASSAVEAKNIQYFGAGTRLSVL.

This clonotype was observed a handful of times. The rearrangement joins TRBV7-2 to TRBJ1-1; no clear D gene. The V end lost 2 bases, the J end lost 1 base, and 8 bases lay between the germline ends. CDR3 length equals 14 residues. Germline values: CDR1 SGHTA, CDR2 FQGNSA. The CDR3 coding sequence is TGTGCCAGCAGCTTATTTGTAGGGAACACTGAAGCTTTCTTT. This translates into CASSLFVGNTEAFF.

This clonotype has only a few counts. The J gene is TRBJ2-7, the V gene TRBV19; no reliable D call. The CDR3 sequence is 13 residues long. V was shortened by 5 bases and J by 3 bases, with 11 bases between the two germline ends. Germline loops: CDR1 LNHDA, CDR2 SQIVND (reference sequence). DNA of the CDR3: TGTGCCAGTAGTTCGTTGCCCCACTACGAGCAGTACTTC. This encodes CASSSLPHYEQYF.

The rearrangement links TRBV4-3 to TRBJ1-1; TRBD1 is a possible D gene (6 bases). Germline CDR1 reads LGHNA; CDR2 reads YSLEER. V was trimmed by 0 bases and J by 4 bases, leaving 12 bases between them. The CDR3 spans 15 residues. The DNA for the CDR3 is TGCGCCAGCAGCCAAGATACGGGGGCAAGCACTGAAGCTTTCTTT. As protein: CASSQDTGASTEAFF.

V usage is TRBV6-5 and J usage is TRBJ2-5; 11 bases match TRBD2. The CDR3 runs to 18 residues. Unmatched junction bases numbered 8, after V lost 2 bases and J lost 0 bases. Germline CDR1 is MNHEY and CDR2 is SVGAGI. DNA for the CDR3: TGTGCCAGCAGTTACACGGGACTAGCGGAACACTACCAAGAGACCCAGTACTTC. This sequence encodes CASSYTGLAEHYQETQYF.

This clonotype appeared a few times. J is TRBJ2-1 and V is TRBV11-2; tentatively, D is TRBD1 or TRBD2 (5 bases each). Germline CDR1 is SGHAT and CDR2 is FQNNGV. Trimming left V 5 bases short and J 0 bases short, with 20 bases between. This CDR3 comprises 18 residues. Written as DNA, the CDR3 is TGTGCCAGCAGCCTCCCTGGGGACCCCAAATTCTCCTACAATGAGCAGTTCTTC. It yields the protein CASSLPGDPKFSYNEQFF.

V is TRBV20-1 and J is TRBJ2-1, with D hard to call. From germline, CDR1 is DFQATT and CDR2 SNEGSKA (reference sequence). Trimming took off 6 bases at V and 0 bases at J, with 18 bases between the two ends. The length of the CDR3 is 16 residues. In DNA form, the CDR3 reads TGCAGTGCAAACGCGCCGGGCCCAAGCTCCTACAATGAGCAGTTCTTC. Translated: CSANAPGPSSYNEQFF.

This clonotype was seen many times. V gene TRBV5-1 combines with J gene TRBJ2-1, with D unresolved. This CDR3 is 13 amino acids long. Trimming pared 3 bases from V and 8 bases from J, leaving 12 bases between. The germline V gene has CDR1 SGHRS and CDR2 YFSETQ. CDR3 nucleotides: TGCGCCAGCAGCTCACCAAGGATCGATGAGCAGTTCTTC. Translating gives CASSSPRIDEQFF.

Comment on this clonotype: One end of the junction fails to match germline, which may point to a read error. The chain is built from TRBV20-1 and TRBJ2-7, with TRBD2 matching over 8 bases. Germline V gene data show CDR1 as DFQATT and CDR2 as SNEGSKA (reference sequence). CDR3 length equals 13 residues. The CDR3 DNA reads TGCAGTGCTACCCGCCTCGGGAGGGCTAAGAGACACTTC. Translating gives CSATRLGRAKRHF.

This clonotype came up many times. The chain links TRBV12-3 or TRBV12-4 to TRBJ2-1, with D possibly matching TRBD2 (5 bases). The V and J ends lost 10 bases and 5 bases respectively, with 12 bases between them. The CDR3 covers 12 residues. CDR3 nucleotide sequence: TGTGCCACCGCCGGGGTCAACAATGAGCAGTTCTTC. Amino acids: CATAGVNNEQFF.

This clonotype showed up just a few times. The V and J genes are TRBV4-3 and TRBJ1-1; 8 bases are shared with TRBD1. Germline CDR1 and CDR2: LGHNA and YSLEER. Trimming at V came to 4 bases and at J to 4 bases, leaving 5 bases not matched to a gene. The CDR3 has 14 amino acids. The DNA for the CDR3 is TGCGCCAGCAGCCTACAGGGGGACCCCACTGAAGCTTTCTTT. Protein: CASSLQGDPTEAFF.

In this sample, this clonotype turned up a few times. V and J are TRBV7-2 and TRBJ2-5; 7 bases are shared with TRBD1. The V segment lost 3 bases and the J segment 6 bases; nucleotides outside the gene matches: 7. CDR3 length: 14 amino acids. Germline assignment: CDR1 SGHTA and CDR2 FQGNSA. CDR3 sequence (DNA): TGTGCCAGCAGCTTCGAGGGGGCTCGAAAGACCCAGTACTTC. Protein sequence: CASSFEGARKTQYF.

This clonotype occurred a few times. The chain uses TRBV23-1 and TRBJ2-2; no clear D gene. TRBV23-1 is reported as an ORF; its role is uncertain. V was clipped by 7 bases and J by 4 bases, with 7 bases between them. CDR3 length equals 12 residues. The CDR3 sequence: CASKLSTGELFF. In nucleotides, the CDR3 is TGCGCCAGCAAACTTAGCACCGGGGAGCTGTTTTTT.

This clonotype showed up just a few times. V gene TRBV7-2 combines with J gene TRBJ1-2; D is possibly TRBD1 (5 bases). The length of the CDR3 is 16 residues. The ends were cut back, 7 bases at V and 8 bases at J, with 26 bases in the middle. CDR1 and CDR2 (germline): SGHTA, FQGNSA. The CDR3: CASTWDGTSGRGGYTF. Written as DNA, the CDR3 is TGTGCCAGCACATGGGACGGGACCTCAGGGAGAGGGGGCTACACCTTC. Supplemented by reference TRBV7-2 and TRBJ1-2, the full variable domain reads GAGVSQSPSNKVTEKGKDVELRCDPISGHTALYWYRQSLGQGLEFLIYFQGNSAPDKSGLPSDRFSAERTGGSVSTLTIQRTQQEDSAVYLCASTWDGTSGRGGYTFGSGTRLTVV.

This clonotype has at least ten counts. The chain's CDR3 is CASSFSSAGEETQYF. As DNA, the CDR3 is TGTGCCAGCAGCTTTTCTTCGGCAGGGGAGGAGACCCAGTACTTC. V and J are TRBV7-6 and TRBJ2-5; TRBD1 might be the D (6 bases). Germline V gene sequence: CDR1 SGHVS, CDR2 FNYEAQ. Trimming removed 3 bases from V and 5 bases from J, with 16 bases in between. This CDR3 spans 15 amino acids.

This chain uses TRBV6-2 or TRBV6-3 with TRBJ2-5; 10 bases line up with TRBD2. CDR3 size: 16 residues. The ends lost 6 bases at V and 1 base at J; junction bases unmatched: 8. The V gene's germline CDR1 is MNHEY and CDR2 SVGEGT. CDR3 amino acids: CASSPTLAGAQETQYF. The CDR3 DNA reads TGTGCCAGCAGCCCTACTCTAGCGGGGGCCCAAGAGACCCAGTACTTC.

This clonotype was seen only a few times. The chain links TRBV9 to TRBJ2-1, with TRBD1 as a possible D gene (6 bases). Germline CDR1 and CDR2: SGDLS and YYNGEE. The germline V and J ends were trimmed by 3 bases and 6 bases, with 10 bases remaining between them. The CDR3 runs 13 residues. The CDR3 here is CASSGGQTNEQFF. The CDR3 region has the DNA TGTGCCAGCAGCGGGGGACAAACCAATGAGCAGTTCTTC. The full variable domain, with the rest looked up from reference TRBV9 and TRBJ2-1, is DSGVTQTPKHLITATGQRVTLRCSPRSGDLSVYWYQQSLDQGLQFLIQYYNGEERAKGNILERFSAQQFPDLHSELNLSSLELGDSALYFCASSGGQTNEQFFGPGTRLTVL.

The CDR3: CATSRGGGNEQFF. The CDR3 DNA is TGTGCCACCAGCAGGGGGGGGGGCAATGAGCAGTTCTTC. The chain has TRBV15 and TRBJ2-1, with TRBD2 identical over 7 bases. Germline V CDR1 and CDR2: LNHNV, YYDKDF (reference sequence). The trim removed 3 bases at V and 6 bases at J, leaving 2 bases unmatched. This CDR3 spans 13 amino acids. Full variable domain (outside the CDR3, taken from reference TRBV15 and TRBJ2-1): DAMVIQNPRYQVTQFGKPVTLSCSQTLNHNVMYWYQQKSSQAPKLLFHYYDKDFNNEADTPDNFQSRRPNTSFCFLDIRSPGLGDTAMYLCATSRGGGNEQFFGPGTRLTVL.